Below, 26 T cell receptor beta chains from the same sample are listed, as sequenced in a study of CD8 T cells in ankylosing spondylitis listed by TCRdb under 2017. The library was obtained by 5' RACE. Sequencing instrument: Illumina HiSeq 2500. TCRdb's own reprocessing of the public reads used fastp at Q25 and MiXCR and kept productive beta chains. CDR3 protein sequences are deduplicated, and each keeps its most common genes and DNA. The sample table shows 250,000 or so distinct CDR3 sequences, and around 10% are seen once. Less than 7% of the sample rests with the top ten. The sequencing sample was made of blood, either unsorted or a sorted T cell fraction (not recorded which). Source of these receptors: a male donor with ankylosing spondylitis or in good health (not recorded which).

This clonotype was found many times. Germline is not matched at one junction end, which may reflect a read error. V usage is TRBV10-3 and J usage is TRBJ2-7; no clear D gene. The length of the CDR3 is 14 residues. The V gene's germline CDR1 is ENHRY and CDR2 SYGVKD. DNA for the CDR3: TGTGCCATCAGTAAGTCAGAAATACTCTACGAGCAGTACTTC. It specifies CAISKSEILYEQYF.

Only a few counts were recorded for this clonotype. The chain recombines TRBV28 with TRBJ2-7; 12 bases match TRBD2. This CDR3 is built from 14 residues. CDR1 is MDHEN and CDR2 is SYDVKM in the germline V gene. Trimming at V came to 6 bases and at J to 8 bases, leaving 8 bases not matched to a gene. The CDR3, as DNA: TGTGCCAGCAGGCCGACTAGCGGGAGCAGCAAGCAGTACTTC. Translated, it gives CASRPTSGSSKQYF. Using reference TRBV28 and TRBJ2-7 for the parts outside the CDR3, the full variable domain is DVKVTQSSRYLVKRTGEKVFLECVQDMDHENMFWYRQDPGLGLRLIYFSYDVKMKEKGDIPEGYSVSREKKERFSLILESASTNQTSMYLCASRPTSGSSKQYFGPGTRLTVT.

The chain has TRBV3-1 and TRBJ2-1; 9 nucleotides line up with TRBD1. The CDR3 covers 15 residues. From germline, CDR1 is LGHDT and CDR2 YNNKEL (reference sequence). V lost 6 bases and J lost 8; bases outside the gene matches: 11. Here the CDR3 reads CASSTRDRVSHEQFF. The CDR3 nucleotides read TGTGCCAGCAGTACTCGGGACAGGGTAAGCCATGAGCAGTTCTTC.

This chain joins TRBV18 and TRBJ2-5; D possibly corresponds to TRBD1 (6 bases). This CDR3 region has 14 residues. The germline V gene encodes CDR1 KGHSH and CDR2 LQKENI. Trimming pared 3 bases from V and 4 bases from J, leaving 12 bases between. The CDR3 reads CASSPQTGPETQYF. The CDR3 DNA is TGTGCCAGCTCACCCCAGACAGGACCAGAGACCCAGTACTTC.

This clonotype occurred a few times. Here the CDR3 reads CASSFFRVNEQFF. The CDR3, as DNA: TGTGCCAGCAGCTTTTTCAGGGTCAATGAGCAGTTCTTC. J is TRBJ2-1 and V is TRBV7-9; perhaps TRBD1 as D (5 bases). The V end lost 3 bases, the J end lost 6 bases, and 9 bases lay between the germline ends. The CDR3 is 13 amino acids. Germline CDR1 reads SEHNR; CDR2 reads FQNEAQ (reference sequence).

This clonotype was seen repeatedly, ten times or more. The CDR3 DNA reads TGCAGCGTAGAACGCCTAGCGGACAATGAGCAGTTCTTC. Its protein product is CSVERLADNEQFF. The gene calls are TRBV29-1 and TRBJ2-1; 7 nucleotides agree with TRBD2. Germline CDR1 and CDR2: SQVTM and ANQGSEA. The CDR3 has 13 residues. V gave up 6 bases and J gave up 5 bases; unmatched junction bases: 7.

This clonotype was seen ten or more times. The chain recombines TRBV12-3 or TRBV12-4 with TRBJ2-3; D is undetermined. V shed 3 bases and J shed 8 bases, with 15 bases lying between them. The CDR3 covers 14 residues. CDR3 loop: CASSFDNLPGTQYF. In nucleotides, the CDR3 is TGTGCCAGCAGTTTTGATAATTTGCCCGGTACGCAGTATTTT.

This clonotype appeared many times. The V and J genes are TRBV20-1 and TRBJ1-6; D is perhaps TRBD1 (5 bases). Germline CDR1 is DFQATT and CDR2 is SNEGSKA (reference sequence). CDR3 length equals 14 residues. V was shortened by 3 bases and J by 5 bases, with 11 bases between the two germline ends. The CDR3 nucleotides are TGCAGTGCTAGTTCAGGGAGGGATAATTCACCCCTCCACTTT. This encodes CSASSGRDNSPLHF.

Of note for this clonotype: At one boundary the junction diverges from the germline segment, which might be a read error. The chain links TRBV7-9 to TRBJ2-1; 8 bases align to TRBD2. The CDR3 has 15 residues. Per the germline V gene, CDR1 is SEHNR and CDR2 is FQNEAQ (reference sequence). The CDR3 protein is CTSSITSGFYNEQFF. The CDR3, as DNA: TGTACCAGCAGCATAACTAGCGGCTTCTACAATGAGCAGTTCTTC.

The chain uses TRBV5-1 and TRBJ2-5, with 7 bases aligning to TRBD2. The length of the CDR3 is 15 residues. The germline V gene encodes CDR1 SGHRS and CDR2 YFSETQ. V trimming: 0 bases; J trimming: 2 bases; junction bases outside the gene matches: 4. The CDR3 nucleotides are TGCGCCAGCAGCTTGGCCGGGACTACACAAGAGACCCAGTACTTC. It yields the protein CASSLAGTTQETQYF. The full variable domain, with the rest looked up from reference TRBV5-1 and TRBJ2-5, is KAGVTQTPRYLIKTRGQQVTLSCSPISGHRSVSWYQQTPGQGLQFLFEYFSETQRNKGNFPGRFSGRQFSNSRSEMNVSTLELGDSALYLCASSLAGTTQETQYFGPGTRLLVL.

The chain combines TRBV5-5 with TRBJ1-1; D is possibly TRBD1 (5 bases). Trimming removed 4 bases from V and 10 bases from J, with 14 bases in between. There are 12 residues in the CDR3. Germline V gene lookup returns CDR1 SGHKS and CDR2 YYEKEE (reference sequence). DNA for the CDR3: TGTGCCAGCAGCCTCGACAGTCTCCGAGCTTTCTTT. Translating it yields CASSLDSLRAFF.

This clonotype was recorded at least ten times. This sequence joins TRBV7-3 and TRBJ2-1; either TRBD1 or TRBD2 may supply D (5 bases each). Trimming pared 5 bases from V and 5 bases from J, leaving 10 bases between. The CDR3 runs 13 residues. The germline V gene encodes CDR1 SGHTA and CDR2 FQGTGA. CDR3 sequence (DNA): TGTGCCAGCAGCCGGGGCGTAAACAATGAGCAGTTCTTC. The encoded protein is CASSRGVNNEQFF.

This clonotype was recorded at least ten times. The chain combines TRBV5-1 with TRBJ2-1; tentatively, D is TRBD2 (5 bases). The germline V and J ends were trimmed by 6 bases and 7 bases, with 17 bases remaining between them. Germline V gene data show CDR1 as SGHRS and CDR2 as YFSETQ. This CDR3 region has 14 residues. CDR3 in DNA: TGCGCCAGCACTTCCCGAGGGTCGGGGAATGAGCAGTTCTTC. It encodes CASTSRGSGNEQFF.

This clonotype has at least ten counts. This chain connects TRBV29-1 to TRBJ1-2; 7 bases are a match to TRBD1. Germline V CDR1 and CDR2: SQVTM, ANQGSEA. Trimming cost V 4 bases and J 3 bases; bases outside gene matches: 5. The CDR3 consists of 13 residues. The CDR3 DNA follows: TGCAGCGTTGCAAGGACAGGCCACTATGGCTACACCTTC. This codes for CSVARTGHYGYTF.

A remark on this clonotype: A much larger clone differs by one base, so this may be a read error. J is TRBJ2-5 and V is TRBV5-1; 7 bases line up with TRBD2. The J segment lost 5 bases and the V segment lost 2 bases, leaving 6 bases of the junction unmatched. In germline, CDR1 is SGHRS, CDR2 YFSETQ. The CDR3 loop spans 14 amino acids. CDR3 bases: TGCGCCAGCAGCTTTAGCGGGCCGGGGGAGACCCAGTACTTC. The encoded protein is CASSFSGPGETQYF.

The sample holds many counts of this clonotype. V is TRBV4-2 and J is TRBJ1-2; D unclear. V was trimmed by 0 bases and J by 2 bases, leaving 10 bases between them. Germline CDR1 is LGHNA and CDR2 is YNFKEQ. The CDR3 contains 15 residues. This CDR3 reads CASSQDLGGNYGYTF. CDR3 in DNA: TGTGCCAGCAGCCAAGATTTGGGCGGCAACTATGGCTACACCTTC.

This clonotype showed up just a few times. This chain joins TRBV6-1 and TRBJ2-7, with D maybe TRBD2 (5 bases). The V gene lost 6 bases and the J gene lost 7 bases, with 13 bases spanning the gap. CDR3 length: 12 residues. Germline V gene sequence: CDR1 MNHNS, CDR2 SASEGT. The CDR3: CASRMDPGEQYF. CDR3 DNA: TGTGCCAGCAGGATGGACCCGGGGGAGCAGTACTTC.

This clonotype was picked up many times. The V call is TRBV5-1, the J call TRBJ2-5; D possibly matches TRBD1 or TRBD2 (5 bases each). V was shortened by 0 bases and J by 4 bases, with 13 bases between the two germline ends. Germline CDR1 SGHRS, CDR2 YFSETQ. The length of the CDR3 is 15 residues. Here the CDR3 reads CASSLVNRDLETQYF. CDR3 nucleotide sequence: TGCGCCAGCAGCTTGGTAAACCGGGACCTAGAGACCCAGTACTTC.

The genes are TRBV7-3 and TRBJ2-2, with D hard to call. CDR1 is SGHTA, CDR2 FQGTGA, per germline. The CDR3 length is 12 residues. The V end was cut by 5 bases, the J end by 6 bases, with 7 bases between. The CDR3 region is CASSPQPGELFF. CDR3 coding DNA: TGTGCCAGCAGCCCCCAACCCGGGGAGCTGTTTTTT.

This clonotype turned up a few times. The chain carries TRBV28 and TRBJ2-7; D gene unclear. Germline V CDR1 and CDR2: MDHEN, SYDVKM. V was clipped by 5 bases and J by 1 base, with 12 bases between them. CDR3 length: 14 residues. The CDR3 loop is CASSLTYLSYEQYF. Written as DNA, the CDR3 is TGTGCCAGCAGTCTCACTTACCTATCCTACGAGCAGTACTTC.

A few counts support this clonotype. The chain employs TRBV21-1 and TRBJ2-7; the table gives TRBD2 as D, unverified against the DNA. TRBV21-1 is marked as a pseudogene. CDR3 length: 13 amino acids. The CDR3 nucleotides read TGTGCCAGCAGCACGCAGGAGGAATACGAGCAGTACTTC. It specifies CASSTQEEYEQYF.

The chain has TRBV10-3 and TRBJ2-7, with a weak D call TRBD2 (5 bases). The CDR3 has 12 residues. Germline-derived CDR1 and CDR2 are ENHRY and SYGVKD. Trimming removed 10 bases from V and 0 bases from J, with 10 bases in between. Here the CDR3 DNA reads TGTGCCACCGAGGGCGGCTCCTACGAGCAGTACTTC. It codes for CATEGGSYEQYF.

The table lists this clonotype with many counts. V usage is TRBV4-1 and J usage is TRBJ2-2; no firm D call. CDR1 is MGHRA and CDR2 is YSYEKL in the germline V gene. This CDR3 is built from 14 residues. Deletions cut 1 base from V and 6 bases from J, with 9 bases between. The CDR3: CASSQALESGELFF. The CDR3 DNA is TGCGCCAGCAGCCAAGCTTTAGAATCCGGGGAGCTGTTTTTT.

This clonotype was counted ten times or more. The chain joins TRBV15 to TRBJ1-4; tentative D call: TRBD1 (6 bases). V was trimmed by 2 bases and J by 8 bases, leaving 18 bases between them. Per germline, CDR1 LNHNV and CDR2 YYDKDF (reference sequence). The CDR3 consists of 16 residues. DNA for the CDR3: TGTGCCACCAGCAGATCACAGGGCTCTTCGGTCGAAAAACTGTTTTTT. Protein product: CATSRSQGSSVEKLFF.

This clonotype appeared many times. The rearrangement uses TRBV7-6 and TRBJ2-2; D gene uncertain. The V end lost 5 bases, the J end lost 3 bases, and 4 bases lay between the germline ends. The V gene's germline CDR1 is SGHVS and CDR2 FNYEAQ. The CDR3 covers 12 residues. The CDR3 here is CASSIDTGELFF. Written as DNA, the CDR3 is TGTGCCAGCAGCATCGACACCGGGGAGCTGTTTTTT.

This clonotype was seen repeatedly, ten times or more. The gene calls are TRBV20-1 and TRBJ2-7; 7 nucleotides line up with TRBD2. Germline assignment: CDR1 DFQATT and CDR2 SNEGSKA (reference sequence). The V gene end was trimmed by 0 bases and the J gene end by 0 bases; junction bases not matched to a gene: 2. This CDR3 has 14 amino acids. The CDR3 DNA is TGCAGTGCTAGAGAGGGGGAGGGCTCCTACGAGCAGTACTTC. Encoded protein: CSAREGEGSYEQYF.